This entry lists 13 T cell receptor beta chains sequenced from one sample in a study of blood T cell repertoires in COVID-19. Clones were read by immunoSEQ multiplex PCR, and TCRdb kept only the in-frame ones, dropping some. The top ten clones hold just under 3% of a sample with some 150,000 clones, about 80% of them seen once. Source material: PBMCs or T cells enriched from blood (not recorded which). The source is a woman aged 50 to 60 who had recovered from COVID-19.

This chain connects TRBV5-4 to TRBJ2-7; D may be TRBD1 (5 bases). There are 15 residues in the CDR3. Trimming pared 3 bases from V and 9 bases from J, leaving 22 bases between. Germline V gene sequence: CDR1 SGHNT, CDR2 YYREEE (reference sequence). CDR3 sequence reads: CASSSQSRQPRGQYF. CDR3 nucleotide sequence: TGTGCCAGCAGCTCCCAATCCCGACAGCCGCGAGGGCAGTACTTC.

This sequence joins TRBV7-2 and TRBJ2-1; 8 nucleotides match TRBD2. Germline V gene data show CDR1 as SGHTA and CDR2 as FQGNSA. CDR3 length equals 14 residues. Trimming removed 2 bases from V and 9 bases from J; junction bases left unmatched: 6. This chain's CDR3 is CASSLPGRVSEQFF. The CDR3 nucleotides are TGTGCCAGCAGCTTACCCGGGAGGGTAAGTGAGCAGTTCTTC.

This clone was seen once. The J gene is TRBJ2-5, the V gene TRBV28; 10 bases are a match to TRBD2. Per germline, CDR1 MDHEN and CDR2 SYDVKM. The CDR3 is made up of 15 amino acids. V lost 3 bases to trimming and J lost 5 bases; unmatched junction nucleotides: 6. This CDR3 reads CASSLPSGSVETQYF. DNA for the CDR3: TGTGCCAGCAGTTTGCCTAGCGGGAGTGTGGAGACCCAGTACTTC.

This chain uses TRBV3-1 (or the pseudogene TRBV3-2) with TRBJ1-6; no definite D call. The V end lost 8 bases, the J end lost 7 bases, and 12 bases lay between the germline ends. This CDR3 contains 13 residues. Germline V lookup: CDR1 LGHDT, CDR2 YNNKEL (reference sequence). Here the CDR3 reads CASRTGENSPLHF. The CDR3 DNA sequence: TGTGCCAGCCGGACTGGAGAAAATTCACCCCTCCACTTT.

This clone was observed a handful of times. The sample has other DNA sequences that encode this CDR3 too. The DNA of the CDR3 is TGTGCCAGCAGCCCCCGAGAAGAGACCCAGTACTTC. This sequence encodes CASSPREETQYF. This chain uses TRBV3-1 (or the pseudogene TRBV3-2) with TRBJ2-5; D gene uncertain. This CDR3 comprises 12 residues. Germline assignment: CDR1 LGHDT and CDR2 YNNKEL (reference sequence). V was shortened by 4 bases and J by 3 bases, with 6 bases between the two germline ends.

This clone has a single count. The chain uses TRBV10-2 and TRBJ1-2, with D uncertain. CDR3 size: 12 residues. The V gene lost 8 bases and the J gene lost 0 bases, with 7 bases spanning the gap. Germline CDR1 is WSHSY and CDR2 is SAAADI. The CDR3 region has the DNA TGCGCCAGCGCCGGGACTAACTATGGCTACACCTTC. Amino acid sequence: CASAGTNYGYTF.

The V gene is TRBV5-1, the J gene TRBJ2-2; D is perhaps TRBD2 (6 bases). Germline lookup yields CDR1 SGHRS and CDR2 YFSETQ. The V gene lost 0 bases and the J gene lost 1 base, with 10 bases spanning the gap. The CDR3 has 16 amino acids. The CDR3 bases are TGCGCCAGCAGCTTGGTTGGGACTCTGAACACCGGGGAGCTGTTTTTT. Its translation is CASSLVGTLNTGELFF.

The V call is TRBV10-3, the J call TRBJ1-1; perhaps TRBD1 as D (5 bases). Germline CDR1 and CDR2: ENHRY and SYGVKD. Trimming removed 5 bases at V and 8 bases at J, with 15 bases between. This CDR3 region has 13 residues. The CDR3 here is CAISLWGEGEAFF. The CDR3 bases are TGTGCCATCAGTCTCTGGGGGGAGGGAGAAGCTTTCTTT.

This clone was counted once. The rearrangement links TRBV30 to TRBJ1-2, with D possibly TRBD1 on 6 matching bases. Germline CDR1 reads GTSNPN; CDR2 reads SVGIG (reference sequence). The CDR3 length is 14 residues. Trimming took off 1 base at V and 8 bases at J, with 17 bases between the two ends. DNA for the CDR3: TGTGCCTGGAGTGGAAACCGGGACAAGGAGGGCTACACCTTC. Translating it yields CAWSGNRDKEGYTF.

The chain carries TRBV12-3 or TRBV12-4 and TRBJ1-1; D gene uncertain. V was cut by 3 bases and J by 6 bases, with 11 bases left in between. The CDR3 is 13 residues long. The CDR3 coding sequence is TGTGCCAGCAGTTTCCCCCGCCGAGCTGAAGCTTTCTTT. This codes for CASSFPRRAEAFF.

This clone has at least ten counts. CDR3 loop: CSVAPLGSGPYTGELFF. CDR3 coding DNA: TGCAGCGTTGCCCCCTTGGGTAGCGGGCCTTACACCGGGGAGCTGTTTTTT. The V call is TRBV29-1, the J call TRBJ2-2; 7 bases agree with TRBD2. V trimming: 4 bases; J trimming: 3 bases; junction bases outside the gene matches: 14. The CDR3 totals 17 residues. Germline values: CDR1 SQVTM, CDR2 ANQGSEA.

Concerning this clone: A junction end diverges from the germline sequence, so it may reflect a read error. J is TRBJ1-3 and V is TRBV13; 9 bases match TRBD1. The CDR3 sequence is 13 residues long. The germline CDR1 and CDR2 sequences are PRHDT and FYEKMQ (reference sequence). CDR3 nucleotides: TGTGCCAGCCGGACAGGGGCTGGGAACACCATATATTTT. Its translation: CASRTGAGNTIYF.

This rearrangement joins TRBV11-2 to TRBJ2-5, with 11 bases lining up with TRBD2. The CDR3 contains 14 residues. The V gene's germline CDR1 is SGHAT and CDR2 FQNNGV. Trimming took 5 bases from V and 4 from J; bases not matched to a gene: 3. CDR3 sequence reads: CASSPSGRRETQYF. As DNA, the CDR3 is TGTGCCAGCAGCCCTAGCGGGAGGCGAGAGACCCAGTACTTC. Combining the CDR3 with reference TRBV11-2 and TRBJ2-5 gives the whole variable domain EAGVAQSPRYKIIEKRQSVAFWCNPISGHATLYWYQQILGQGPKLLIQFQNNGVVDDSQLPKDRFSAERLKGVDSTLKIQPAKLEDSAVYLCASSPSGRRETQYFGPGTRLLVL.